The rows below give T cell receptor beta chains drawn from one sample of a study of blood T cell repertoires in COVID-19. The repertoire was sequenced with immunoSEQ multiplex PCR; TCRdb's copy has only in-frame clones and lacks some. The sample shows hundreds of thousands of clones, approximately 89% of them seen only once. Specimen: peripheral blood. Every receptor here comes from a woman aged 18-29 years who had recovered from COVID-19. The CDR3 runs from the conserved cysteine through the conserved F or W. Fields, in order: J gene, V gene, D gene, clone size, CDR3 protein, CDR3 DNA. D genes are given only for firm matches. Clone sizes are given selectively: once, few, many, or a class where the clone is expanded.

TRBJ2-2	TRBV25-1	-	-	CASRGRPGELFF	TGTGCCAGCCGTGGCAGGCCCGGGGAGCTGTTTTTT
TRBJ2-1	TRBV9	-	-	CASSVGETKQFF	TGTGCCAGCAGCGTAGGGGAGACCAAGCAGTTCTTC
TRBJ1-2	TRBV18	-	-	CASSPPSPLNYGYTF	TGTGCCAGCTCACCACCGAGCCCGCTTAACTATGGCTACACCTTC
TRBJ2-4	TRBV27	TRBD2	-	CASSKLAGVGQAKNIQYF	TGTGCCAGCAGCAAACTAGCGGGAGTCGGTCAGGCCAAAAACATTCAGTACTTC
TRBJ2-1	TRBV7-2	TRBD2	-	CASSLEYGGLAGYNEQFF	TGTGCCAGCAGCTTAGAGTATGGGGGACTAGCGGGTTACAATGAGCAGTTCTTC
TRBJ2-1	TRBV15	TRBD1	-	CATSRGQGSNEQFF	TGTGCCACCAGCAGAGGACAGGGATCCAATGAGCAGTTCTTC
TRBJ1-6	TRBV27	TRBD1	-	CASSLTGGYISNSPLHF	TGTGCCAGCAGTTTGACAGGGGGTTATATATCTAATTCACCCCTCCACTTT
TRBJ2-1	TRBV2	TRBD2	-	CASFKGVAGEDEQFF	TGTGCCAGCTTTAAGGGGGTAGCGGGAGAAGATGAGCAGTTCTTC
TRBJ1-6	TRBV12-3/TRBV12-4	-	-	CASSLAAPDPLHF	TGTGCCAGCAGTTTAGCGGCTCCTGATCCCCTCCACTTT
TRBJ2-2	TRBV9	TRBD2	-	CASSEGTSSPGELFF	TGTGCCAGCAGCGAAGGGACTAGTAGCCCCGGGGAGCTGTTTTTT
TRBJ2-1	TRBV12-3/TRBV12-4	-	-	CASSPLANEQFF	TGTGCCAGCAGCCCTCTAGCTAATGAGCAGTTCTTC
TRBJ1-1	TRBV18	-	-	CASSPQGRIVVTEAFF	TGTGCCAGCTCACCACAGGGGCGAATAGTGGTCACTGAAGCTTTCTTT
TRBJ1-2	TRBV6-5	-	-	CASRPDRGYGYTF	TGTGCCAGCAGACCCGATCGGGGCTATGGCTACACCTTC
TRBJ1-5	TRBV6-5	-	once	CASSRTVNQPQHF	TGTGCCAGCAGCCGGACAGTCAATCAGCCCCAGCATTTT
TRBJ1-2	TRBV6-6	TRBD1	-	CASSYPGQNYGYTF	TGTGCCAGCAGTTACCCGGGACAGAACTATGGCTACACCTTC
TRBJ1-2	TRBV29-1	-	-	CSVEGEPNYGYTF	TGCAGCGTTGAAGGGGAGCCTAACTATGGCTACACCTTC
TRBJ1-4	TRBV7-2	-	-	CASSLAPGDANEKLFF	TGTGCCAGCAGTCTCGCTCCGGGGGACGCTAATGAAAAACTGTTTTTT